These 8 T cell receptor beta chains originate from one sample sequenced in a study of shared clonotypes between healthy human individuals (dated by TCRdb to about 2020). The receptor library was made with the immunoSEQ multiplex PCR assay. Here the immuneACCESS table is served through TCRdb, limited to in-frame sequences with V and J called. Missing clones are a known gap in these copies; in checked studies unresolved V genes cover under half, and the rest lacks a known reason. In this sample the table shows 2 million to 2.5 million clones, roughly 95% of which occur a single time. Together, the top ten hold more than 0.1% of the sample. The sequenced sample consisted of naive CD4+ T cells sorted from blood. Taken with the paper, the label for cell subset or site translates to: CD45RA+ positively selected. All receptors derive from a man aged 18 to 29 in good health.

The chain combines TRBV5-5 with TRBJ1-4; D gene uncertain. Germline lookup yields CDR1 SGHKS and CDR2 YYEKEE (reference sequence). V was trimmed by 0 bases and J by 8 bases, leaving 11 bases between them. The CDR3 covers 14 residues. The CDR3 reads CASSLEDGREKLFF. DNA of the CDR3: TGTGCCAGCAGCTTGGAAGACGGCCGGGAAAAACTGTTTTTT.

J is TRBJ2-2 and V is TRBV11-3; D tentatively reads TRBD1 or TRBD2 (5 bases each). The V gene lost 6 bases and the J gene lost 2 bases, with 10 bases spanning the gap. Looked up from germline, CDR1 is SGHNT and CDR2 is YENEEA. This CDR3 has 14 amino acids. CDR3 region: CASRGTRNTGELFF. The CDR3 region has the DNA TGTGCCAGCAGAGGGACGAGAAACACCGGGGAGCTGTTTTTT.

CDR3 loop: CASSLGPSGGRTDTQYF. The CDR3 nucleotides read TGTGCCAGCAGCTTAGGTCCTAGCGGGGGGAGAACAGATACGCAGTATTTT. The chain is built from TRBV7-2 and TRBJ2-3; 11 bases line up with TRBD2. Germline V gives CDR1 SGHTA, CDR2 FQGNSA. With V trimmed by 1 base and J by 3 bases, 6 bases remained unmatched. The CDR3 length is 17 residues.

The chain combines TRBV5-1 with TRBJ2-2, with D uncertain. CDR1 is SGHRS and CDR2 is YFSETQ in the germline V gene. The CDR3 has 16 residues. V lost 4 bases to trimming and J lost 4 bases, with 17 bases between them. This chain's CDR3 is CASSPLNGLGTGELFF. CDR3 sequence (DNA): TGCGCCAGCAGCCCCCTGAATGGGCTTGGCACCGGGGAGCTGTTTTTT. Full variable domain (rest looked up from reference TRBV5-1 and TRBJ2-2): KAGVTQTPRYLIKTRGQQVTLSCSPISGHRSVSWYQQTPGQGLQFLFEYFSETQRNKGNFPGRFSGRQFSNSRSEMNVSTLELGDSALYLCASSPLNGLGTGELFFGEGSRLTVL.

This chain links TRBV7-9 with TRBJ1-4; D is ambiguous. Germline V lookup: CDR1 SEHNR, CDR2 FQNEAQ (reference sequence). CDR3 length: 12 residues. V was pared by 4 bases and J by 7 bases, with 7 bases between. The CDR3 reads CASSWGGEKLFF. CDR3 sequence (DNA): TGTGCCAGCAGCTGGGGAGGTGAAAAACTGTTTTTT.

This clone was found once. The gene calls are TRBV9 and TRBJ2-5; D is tentatively TRBD1 or TRBD2 (5 bases each). This CDR3 has 16 residues. Germline V gives CDR1 SGDLS, CDR2 YYNGEE. Trimming left V 0 bases short and J 2 bases short, with 14 bases between. CDR3 nucleotide sequence: TGTGCCAGCAGCGTAGCTACTGGGACGGGTCAAGAGACCCAGTACTTC. Encoded protein: CASSVATGTGQETQYF.

The gene calls are TRBV28 and TRBJ2-1; 10 positions agree with TRBD2. The CDR3 has 15 residues. CDR1 and CDR2 from the germline V gene are MDHEN and SYDVKM. V trimming: 5 bases; J trimming: 6 bases; junction bases outside the gene matches: 7. The CDR3, as DNA: TGTGCCAGCAGTACAGCGGGGGGGCGAGTCAATGAGCAGTTCTTC. It encodes CASSTAGGRVNEQFF.

Comments on this clone: Other DNA sequences in the sample encode the same CDR3. The CDR3 DNA follows: TGTGCCAGCAGGAGGGGTGGAGGCTACACCTTC. Protein: CASRRGGGYTF. The chain carries TRBV6-5 and TRBJ1-2, with a tentative D call TRBD1 (5 bases). The CDR3 sequence is 11 residues long. V was clipped by 6 bases and J by 8 bases, with 10 bases between them. CDR1 and CDR2 (germline): MNHEY, SVGAGI.